This T cell receptor beta chain was sequenced during a study of blood T cell repertoires in COVID-19 (TCRdb year 2020). For context, the study as a whole: Collaborator samples came from the United States, Italy and Spain and covered acute and convalescent phases of COVID-19. The prospective study material was composed of cDNA or gDNA derived from T cells, B-cell-depleted T cells, or PBMCs. Deeply sampled blood TCRbeta repertoires from subjects exposed to, actively infected with, or recovered from COVID-19 were included in the dataset. The repertoires were released in a freely available public database meant as a resource for research on the immune response to SARS-CoV-2. Samples were obtained from the ongoing ImmuneRACE study (first 160 participants) and from roughly 1,300 subjects provided by 6 global collaborators. Sample metadata almost always included a de-identified subject ID, COVID-19 status, age in years and sex. Where HLA class I and class II types were available, the types were taken from metadata supplied by the sample provider, not from assay-based typing. The paper as a whole reports these results and caveats: How much clinical and demographic metadata was included differed by source and by participant, and the metadata was provided uncurated.

Worth noting for this clone: This clone's antigen is unknown. No base qualities exist here, and no much larger clone lies one base off it.

TCRbeta CDR3 regions were amplified from genomic DNA using the immunoSEQ Assay, a bias-controlled multiplex PCR. The authors processed their data as follows. The number of nucleated cells in each sample was estimated by amplification of reference gene primers within the assay. Sequence reads were collapsed and filtered to measure the absolute abundance of every unique TCRbeta CDR3 rearrangement. For each sample, productive Simpson clonality was calculated as the square root of Simpson's diversity index over productive rearrangements. The immuneACCESS repertoire file appears here via TCRdb, limited to in-frame rearrangements. These files lack a portion of the clones; in checked studies, under half of the deficit traces to unresolved V genes, and the cause of the others is not known. V and J calls and clone size are those listed in that table; D and trimming were worked out from the DNA. The table for this sample lists approximately 150,000 clones; 80% to 85% of them were counted only once. The ten largest clones represent roughly 8% of the sample.

Enrolling through a virtual design, the prospective study's participants ranged in age from roughly 18 to 95 years and lived across roughly 23 United States geographic areas. To assign participants to cohorts, the prospective study relied on clinical history that participants themselves reported in a screening survey and a study questionnaire. ImmuneRACE Cohort 3 recovered participants were defined by two consecutive negative NP/OP PCR tests, healthcare professional clearance, or symptom resolution. Mobile phlebotomists in the prospective study collected whole blood, serum and a nasopharyngeal or oropharyngeal swab from every participant. Over an approximately 2-month period, participants in the prospective study had the option of providing additional blood draws and questionnaires. Prospective study blood samples were shipped either frozen or at room temperature before DNA extraction. V is reduced by 10 bases and J by 3 bases, leaving a spacing of 12 bases between them. The CDR3 numbers 12 residues from cysteine through phenylalanine. The DNA shown is the 36-base CDR3, in frame from base 1. The germline V gene yields MNHEY for CDR1 and SVGAGI for CDR2.

Sequenced sample: PBMCs or T cells enriched from blood (not recorded which). The rearranged segments are TRBV6-5 and TRBJ1-2; a weak D assignment points to TRBD1 (5 bases agree). This sequence was found in a woman between 45 and 60 years old who had recovered from COVID-19. CDR3 region: CATSGTDYGYTF. The sequenced DNA is TGTGCCACCTCCGGGACTGACTATGGCTACACCTTC.